The clone carrying this T cell receptor (beta chain) came up many times. These data are taken from a study of early T cells in non-severe SARS-CoV-2 infection. This CDR3 region has 15 residues. CDR1 is LGHNA, CDR2 YNFKEQ, per germline. J gave up 6 bases and V 7 bases, and 9 bases lay outside the gene matches. TCRdb reprocessed the 5' RACE reads with MiXCR, giving one entry per CDR3 protein. The sample comprises tens of thousands of distinct CDR3 sequences, around 9% of which are singletons, and 15% to 20% rests with the top ten. The chain joins TRBV4-2 to TRBJ1-2; 12 bases are shared with TRBD1. The sample consisted of whole blood. The source of this sequence is an adult who was a healthcare worker with PCR-confirmed SARS-CoV-2 infection or an uninfected control (not recorded which). The CDR3 coding sequence is TGTGCCAGCACCTTAGGGACAGGGGGCGCAGATGGCTACACCTTC. Amino acids: CASTLGTGGADGYTF.